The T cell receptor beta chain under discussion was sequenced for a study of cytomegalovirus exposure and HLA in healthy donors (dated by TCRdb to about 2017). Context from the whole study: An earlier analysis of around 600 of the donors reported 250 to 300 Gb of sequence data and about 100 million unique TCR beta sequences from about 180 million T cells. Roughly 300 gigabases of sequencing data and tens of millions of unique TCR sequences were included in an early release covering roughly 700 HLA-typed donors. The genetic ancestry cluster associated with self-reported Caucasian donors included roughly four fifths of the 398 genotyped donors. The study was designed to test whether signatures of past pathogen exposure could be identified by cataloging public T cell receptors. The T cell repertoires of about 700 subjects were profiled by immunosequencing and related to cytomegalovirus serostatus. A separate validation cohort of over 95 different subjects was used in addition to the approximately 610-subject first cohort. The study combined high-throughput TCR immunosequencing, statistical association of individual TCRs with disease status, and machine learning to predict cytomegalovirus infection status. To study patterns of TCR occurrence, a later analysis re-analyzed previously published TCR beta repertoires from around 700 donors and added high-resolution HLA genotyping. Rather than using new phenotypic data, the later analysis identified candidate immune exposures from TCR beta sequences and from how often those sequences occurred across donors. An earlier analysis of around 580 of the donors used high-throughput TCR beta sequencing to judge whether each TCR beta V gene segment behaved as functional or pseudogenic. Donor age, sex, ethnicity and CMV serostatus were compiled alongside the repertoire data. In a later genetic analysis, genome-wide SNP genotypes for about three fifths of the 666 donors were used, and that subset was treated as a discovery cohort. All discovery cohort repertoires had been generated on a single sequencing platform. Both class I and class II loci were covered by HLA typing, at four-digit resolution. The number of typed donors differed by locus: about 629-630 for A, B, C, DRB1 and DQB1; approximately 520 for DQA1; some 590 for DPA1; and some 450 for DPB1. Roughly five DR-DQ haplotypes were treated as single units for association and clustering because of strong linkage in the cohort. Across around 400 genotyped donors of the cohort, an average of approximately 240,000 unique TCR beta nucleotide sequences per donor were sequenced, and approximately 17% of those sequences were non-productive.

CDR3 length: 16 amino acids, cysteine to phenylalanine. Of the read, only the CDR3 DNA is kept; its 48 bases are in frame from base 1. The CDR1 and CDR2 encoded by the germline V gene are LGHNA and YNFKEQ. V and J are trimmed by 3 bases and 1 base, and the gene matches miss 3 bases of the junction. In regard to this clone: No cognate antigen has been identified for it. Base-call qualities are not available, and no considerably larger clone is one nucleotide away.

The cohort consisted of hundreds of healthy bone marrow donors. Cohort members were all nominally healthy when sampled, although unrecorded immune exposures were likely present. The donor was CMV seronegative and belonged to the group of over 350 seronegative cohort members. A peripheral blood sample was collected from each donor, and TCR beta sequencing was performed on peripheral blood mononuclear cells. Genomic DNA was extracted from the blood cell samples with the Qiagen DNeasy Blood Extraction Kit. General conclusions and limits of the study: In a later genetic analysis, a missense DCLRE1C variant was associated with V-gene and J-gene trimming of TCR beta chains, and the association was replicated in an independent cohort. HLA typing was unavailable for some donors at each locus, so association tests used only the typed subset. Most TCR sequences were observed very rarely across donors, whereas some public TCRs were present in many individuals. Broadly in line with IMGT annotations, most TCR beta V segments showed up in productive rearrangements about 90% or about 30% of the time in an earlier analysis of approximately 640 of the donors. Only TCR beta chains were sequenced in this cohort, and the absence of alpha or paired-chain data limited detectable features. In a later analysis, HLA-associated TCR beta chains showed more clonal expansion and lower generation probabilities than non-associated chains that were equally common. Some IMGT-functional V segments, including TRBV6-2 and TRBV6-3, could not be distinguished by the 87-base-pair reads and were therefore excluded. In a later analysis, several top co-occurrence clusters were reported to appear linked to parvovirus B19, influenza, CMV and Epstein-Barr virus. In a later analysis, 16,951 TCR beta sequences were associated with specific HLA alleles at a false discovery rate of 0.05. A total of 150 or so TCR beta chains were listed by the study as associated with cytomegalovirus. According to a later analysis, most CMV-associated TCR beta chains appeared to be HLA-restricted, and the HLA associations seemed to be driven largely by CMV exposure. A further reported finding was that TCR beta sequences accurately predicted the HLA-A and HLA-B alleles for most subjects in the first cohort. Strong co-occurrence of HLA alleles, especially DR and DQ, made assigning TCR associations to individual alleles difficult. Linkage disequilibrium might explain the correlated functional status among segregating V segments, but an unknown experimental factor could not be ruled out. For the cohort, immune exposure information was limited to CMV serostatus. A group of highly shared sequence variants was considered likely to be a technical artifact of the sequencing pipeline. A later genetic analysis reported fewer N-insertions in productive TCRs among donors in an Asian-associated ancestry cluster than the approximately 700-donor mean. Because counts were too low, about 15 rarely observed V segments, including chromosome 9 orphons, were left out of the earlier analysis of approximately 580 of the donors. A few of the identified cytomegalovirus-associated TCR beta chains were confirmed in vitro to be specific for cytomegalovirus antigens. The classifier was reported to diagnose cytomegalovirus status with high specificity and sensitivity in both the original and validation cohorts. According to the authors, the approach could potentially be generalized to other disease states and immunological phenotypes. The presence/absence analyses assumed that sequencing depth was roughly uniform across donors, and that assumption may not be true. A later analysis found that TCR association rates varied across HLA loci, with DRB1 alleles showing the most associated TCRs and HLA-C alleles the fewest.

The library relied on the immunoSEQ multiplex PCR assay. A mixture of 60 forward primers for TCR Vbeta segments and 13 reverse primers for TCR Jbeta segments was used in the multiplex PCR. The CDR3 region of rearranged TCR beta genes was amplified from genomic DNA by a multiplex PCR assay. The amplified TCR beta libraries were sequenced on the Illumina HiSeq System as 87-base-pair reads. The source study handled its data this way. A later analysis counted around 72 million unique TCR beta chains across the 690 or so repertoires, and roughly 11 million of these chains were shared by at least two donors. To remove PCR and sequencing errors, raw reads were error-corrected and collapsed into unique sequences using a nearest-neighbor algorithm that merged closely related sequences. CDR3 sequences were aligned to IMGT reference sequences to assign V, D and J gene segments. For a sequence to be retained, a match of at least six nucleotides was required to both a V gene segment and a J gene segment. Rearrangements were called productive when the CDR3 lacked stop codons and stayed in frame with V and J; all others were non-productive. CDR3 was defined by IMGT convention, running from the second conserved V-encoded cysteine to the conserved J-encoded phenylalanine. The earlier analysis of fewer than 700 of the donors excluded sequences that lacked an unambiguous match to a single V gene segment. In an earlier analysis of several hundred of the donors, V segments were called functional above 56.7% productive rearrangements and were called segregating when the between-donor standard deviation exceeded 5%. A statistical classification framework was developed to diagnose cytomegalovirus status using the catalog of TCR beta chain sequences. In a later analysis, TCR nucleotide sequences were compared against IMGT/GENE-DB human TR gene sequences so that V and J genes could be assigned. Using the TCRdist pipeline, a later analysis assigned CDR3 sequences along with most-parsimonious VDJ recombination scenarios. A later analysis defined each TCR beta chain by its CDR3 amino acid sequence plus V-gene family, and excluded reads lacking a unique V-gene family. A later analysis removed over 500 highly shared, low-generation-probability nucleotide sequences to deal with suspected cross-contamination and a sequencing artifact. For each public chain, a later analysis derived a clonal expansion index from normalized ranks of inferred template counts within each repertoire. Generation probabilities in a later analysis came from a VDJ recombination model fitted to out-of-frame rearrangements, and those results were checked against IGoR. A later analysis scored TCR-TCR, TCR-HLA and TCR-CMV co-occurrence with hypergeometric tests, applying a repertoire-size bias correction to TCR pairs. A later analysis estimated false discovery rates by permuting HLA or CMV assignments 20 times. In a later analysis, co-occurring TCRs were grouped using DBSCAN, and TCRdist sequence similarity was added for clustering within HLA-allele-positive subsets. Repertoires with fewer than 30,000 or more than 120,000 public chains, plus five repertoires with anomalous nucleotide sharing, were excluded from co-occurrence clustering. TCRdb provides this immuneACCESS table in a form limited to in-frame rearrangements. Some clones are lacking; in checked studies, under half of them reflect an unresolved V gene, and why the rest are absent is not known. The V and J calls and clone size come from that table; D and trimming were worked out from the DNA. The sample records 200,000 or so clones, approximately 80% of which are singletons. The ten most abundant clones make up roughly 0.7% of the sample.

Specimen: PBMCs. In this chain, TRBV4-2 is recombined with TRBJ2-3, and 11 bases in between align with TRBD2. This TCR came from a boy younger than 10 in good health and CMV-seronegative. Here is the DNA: TGTGCCAGCAGCCAGCTTAGCGGGGGGGGCACAGATACGCAGTATTTT. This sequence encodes CASSQLSGGGTDTQYF.